These T cell receptor beta chains were read from a single sample in a study of technical replicates of blood from several donors. Sequencing was performed with immunoSEQ multiplex PCR; in TCRdb, only in-frame clones are kept and a portion is missing. Of approximately 87,000 clones detected, approximately 92% appear once; the ten largest clones hold approximately 0.4%. The material sequenced was T cells isolated from PBMCs. These TCRs come from a human donor in good health. Some clones in this sample may be carry-over from other donors' samples. CDR3s include the opening cysteine and the closing phenylalanine or tryptophan. The D gene is left open where the match is weak. Expanded clones get a size class; other rows say once, few or many, or leave the size out.

16	NA	TRBV7-6	TRBJ2-7	TRBD1	TGTGCCAGCAGCTTAGGCCCCCCGGACAGGGGAAGGGAGCAGTACTTC	CASSLGPPDRGREQYF
15	NA	TRBV7-6	TRBJ2-1	TRBD2	TGTGCCAGCAGCCGGCCGACTAGCGGTTACAATGAGCAGTTCTTC	CASSRPTSGYNEQFF
15	NA	TRBV19	TRBJ2-1	TRBD2	TGTGCCTCGCAACCCCTACTAGCGGGAGAAGATCAGCAGTTCTTC	CASQPLLAGEDQQFF
12	NA	TRBV18	TRBJ1-1	NA	TGTGCCAGCTCACAACAGGGAATTGAAGCTTTCTTT	CASSQQGIEAFF
17	once	TRBV14	TRBJ2-2	NA	TGTGCCAGCAGCGAAGTGGGGGGGACAATGAACACCGGGGAGCTGTTTTTT	CASSEVGGTMNTGELFF
16	NA	TRBV4-2	TRBJ2-7	TRBD1	TGTGCCAGCAGCCTCCTTCCGGGACAGCTCGACCACGAGCAGTACTTC	CASSLLPGQLDHEQYF
14	once	TRBV6-5	TRBJ2-2	NA	TGTGCCAGCCAAGGCGGCGCGAACACCGGGGAGCTGTTTTTT	CASQGGANTGELFF
15	NA	TRBV4-1	TRBJ1-1	TRBD1	TGCGCCAGCAGCCAAGAGCCTGCAGGGGGCCGGTATGGTTTCTTT	CASSQEPAGGRYGFF
14	NA	TRBV7-6	TRBJ2-7	NA	TGTGCCAGCAGCTCTCCGGGACTGTCCTACGAGCAGTACTTC	CASSSPGLSYEQYF
14	NA	TRBV6-5	TRBJ2-4	TRBD1	TGTGCCAGCAGTACCCGGACAGGGCGGGCCATTCAGTACTTC	CASSTRTGRAIQYF
16	NA	TRBV28	TRBJ2-7	NA	TGTGCCAGCAGTCCCCGGTTGGGCCCTTTGATGTACGAGCAGTACTTC	CASSPRLGPLMYEQYF
14	NA	TRBV9	TRBJ2-2	NA	TGTGCCAGCAGCGTAGGCTCTAATGCCGGGGAGCTGTTTTTT	CASSVGSNAGELFF
14	NA	TRBV9	TRBJ2-7	TRBD1	TGTGCCAGCAGCACGGGACAGGGGACCAACGAGCAGTACTTC	CASSTGQGTNEQYF
17	NA	TRBV5-1	TRBJ2-2	TRBD1	TGCGCCAGCGGTCATGGGACAGGCTTAAGGAACACCGGGGAGCTGTTTTTT	CASGHGTGLRNTGELFF
13	NA	TRBV29-1	TRBJ2-1	TRBD2	TGCAGCGTTCTGACTAGCGGAATCAATGAGCAGTTCTTC	CSVLTSGINEQFF
15	NA	TRBV9	TRBJ2-2	TRBD1	TGTGCCAGCAGCGTAGCTGTAGGGGGCGACGGGGAGCTGTTTTTT	CASSVAVGGDGELFF
15	NA	TRBV7-9	TRBJ2-7	TRBD1	TGTGCCAGCAGTTCCCCATGGACAGGGGGCTACGAGCAGTACTTC	CASSSPWTGGYEQYF
10	NA	TRBV6-1	TRBJ2-7	NA	TGTGCCAGCTTTTACTACGAGCAGTACTTC	CASFYYEQYF
16	NA	TRBV21-1	TRBJ1-2	NA	TGTGCCAGCAGGGACAGACCCCTCCTAGCTAACTATGGCTACACCTTC	CASRDRPLLANYGYTF
12	NA	TRBV25-1	TRBJ1-2	NA	TGTGCCAGCAGTGAATCGGGGGTTGGCTACACCTTC	CASSESGVGYTF
13	once	TRBV2	TRBJ2-5	NA	TGTGCCAGCACCACGGACAGAAAAGAGACCCAGTACTTC	CASTTDRKETQYF
12	NA	TRBV19	TRBJ2-7	NA	TGTGCCAGTAGGGATGGGGGCGACGAGCAGTACTTC	CASRDGGDEQYF
13	NA	TRBV28	TRBJ2-7	NA	TGTGCCAGCAGTTTAGAGTTCTCCTACGAGCAGTACTTC	CASSLEFSYEQYF
13	NA	TRBV18	TRBJ2-3	NA	TGTGCCAGCTCATCGGACAGTTTAGATACGCAGTATTTT	CASSSDSLDTQYF
14	few	TRBV5-6	TRBJ1-2	TRBD1	TGTGCCAGCAGCTTAGGACAGGGGCGCGGTGGCTACACCTTC	CASSLGQGRGGYTF
14	NA	TRBV7-8	TRBJ2-7	NA	TGTGCCAGCAGCTTCCTAGCGCAACCCTACGAGCAGTACTTC	CASSFLAQPYEQYF
13	NA	TRBV9	TRBJ2-7	NA	TGTGCCAGCAGCTCCAGGCTCCGGGGGGAGCAGTACTTC	CASSSRLRGEQYF
16	NA	TRBV5-1	TRBJ2-3	TRBD2	TGCGCCAGCAGCTTCGCCACTAGCGGGAGGGGAGATACGCAGTATTTT	CASSFATSGRGDTQYF
16	NA	TRBV4-1	TRBJ1-2	TRBD1	TGCGCCAGCAGCCGAAAGCCTAGACAGGGAGTCTATGGCTACACCTTC	CASSRKPRQGVYGYTF
14	NA	TRBV29-1	TRBJ2-7	TRBD2	TGCAGCGTCATACTAGCGGCACAGGCGGACGAGCAGTACTTC	CSVILAAQADEQYF
13	NA	TRBV5-4	TRBJ2-1	TRBD2	TGTGCCAGCAGCTTGGGACTAGCGGGAGTTCAGTTCTTC	CASSLGLAGVQFF
16	few	TRBV5-1	TRBJ2-3	NA	TGCGCCAGCATTTCAGGGAGCAGGACTATCACAGATACGCAGTATTTT	CASISGSRTITDTQYF
12	NA	TRBV7-9	TRBJ1-5	NA	TGTGCCAGCAGCGGAGGGCCTCAGCCCCAGCATTTT	CASSGGPQPQHF
15	NA	TRBV7-9	TRBJ2-5	NA	TGTGCCAGCAGCTTATCACAGGGCCCCCAAGAGACCCAGTACTTC	CASSLSQGPQETQYF
12	NA	TRBV2	TRBJ1-2	NA	TGTGCCAGCACAGGGCTGGCGAATGGCTACACCTTC	CASTGLANGYTF